This section outlines one T cell receptor (beta chain) sequence together with its context. The entry originates in a study of T cell responses to AZD1222 COVID-19 vaccine. Assay: immunoSEQ multiplex PCR; the TCRdb copy retains only in-frame clones and omits some. Among about 140,000 clones listed, roughly 88% were seen once. Deletions cut 5 bases from V and 1 base from J, with 9 bases between. CDR1 and CDR2 from the germline V gene are LNHDA and SQIVND (reference sequence). This CDR3 region has 13 residues. The TCR sequence derives from an adult in good health. The chain carries TRBV19 and TRBJ2-7; D ambiguous. Source: peripheral blood, taken on day 0 of AZD1222 vaccination. This CDR3 is CASSDQYSYEQYF. The CDR3 DNA is TGTGCCAGTAGTGACCAGTATTCCTACGAGCAGTACTTC.